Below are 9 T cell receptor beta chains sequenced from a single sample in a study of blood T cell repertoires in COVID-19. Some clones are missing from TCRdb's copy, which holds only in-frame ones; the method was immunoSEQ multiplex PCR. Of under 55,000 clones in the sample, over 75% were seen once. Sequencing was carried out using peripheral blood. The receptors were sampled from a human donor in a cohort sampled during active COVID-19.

CDR3 coding DNA: TGTGCCAGCAGCCGGACAGGGGGGTCCTACGAGCAGTACTTC. Amino acids: CASSRTGGSYEQYF. The chain uses TRBV6-5 and TRBJ2-7; 10 nucleotides align to TRBD1. V shed 6 bases and J 1 base; nucleotides not matched to a gene: 3. The CDR3 is made up of 14 amino acids. Germline lookup yields CDR1 MNHEY and CDR2 SVGAGI.

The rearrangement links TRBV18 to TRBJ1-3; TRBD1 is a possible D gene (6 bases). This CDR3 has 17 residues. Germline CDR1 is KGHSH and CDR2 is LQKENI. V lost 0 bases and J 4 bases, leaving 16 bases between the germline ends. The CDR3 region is CASSPPNRDRLGNTIYF. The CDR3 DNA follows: TGTGCCAGCTCACCACCTAACAGGGATCGCCTGGGAAACACCATATATTTT.

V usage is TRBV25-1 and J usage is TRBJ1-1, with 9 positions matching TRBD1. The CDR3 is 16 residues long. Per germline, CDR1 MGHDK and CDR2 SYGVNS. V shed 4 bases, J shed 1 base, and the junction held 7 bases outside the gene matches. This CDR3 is CASSGDRGAKNTEAFF. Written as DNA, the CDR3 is TGTGCCAGCAGTGGAGACAGGGGGGCCAAGAACACTGAAGCTTTCTTT.

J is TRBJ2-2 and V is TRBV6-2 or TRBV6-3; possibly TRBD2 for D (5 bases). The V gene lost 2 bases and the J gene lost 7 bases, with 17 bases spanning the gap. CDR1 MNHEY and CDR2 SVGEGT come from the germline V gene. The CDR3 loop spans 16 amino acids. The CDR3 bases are TGTGCCAGCAGTTACGCCCGCCTAGCAGAGATCGGGGAGCTGTTTTTT. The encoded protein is CASSYARLAEIGELFF.

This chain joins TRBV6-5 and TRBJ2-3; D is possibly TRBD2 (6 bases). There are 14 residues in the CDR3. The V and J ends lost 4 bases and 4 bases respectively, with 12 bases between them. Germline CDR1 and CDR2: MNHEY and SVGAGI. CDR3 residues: CASSLPGRPDTQYF. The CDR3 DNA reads TGTGCCAGCAGTTTACCCGGGAGACCAGATACGCAGTATTTT.

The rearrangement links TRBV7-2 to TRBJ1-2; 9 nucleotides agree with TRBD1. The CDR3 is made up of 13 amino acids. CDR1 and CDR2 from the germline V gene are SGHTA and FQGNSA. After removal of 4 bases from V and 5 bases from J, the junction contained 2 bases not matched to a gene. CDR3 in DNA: TGTGCCAGCAGCTCCGGACAGGGGTATGGCTACACCTTC. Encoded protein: CASSSGQGYGYTF.

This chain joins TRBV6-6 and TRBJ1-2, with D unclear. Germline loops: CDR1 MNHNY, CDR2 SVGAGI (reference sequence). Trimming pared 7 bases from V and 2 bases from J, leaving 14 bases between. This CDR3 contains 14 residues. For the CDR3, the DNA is TGTGCCAGCACCAACCGGGTGGAGAACTATGGCTACACCTTC. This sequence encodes CASTNRVENYGYTF.

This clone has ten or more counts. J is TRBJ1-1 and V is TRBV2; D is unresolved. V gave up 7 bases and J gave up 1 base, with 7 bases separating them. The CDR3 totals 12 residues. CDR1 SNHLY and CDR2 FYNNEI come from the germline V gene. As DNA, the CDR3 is TGTGCCAGCAAATCCAGGAACACTGAAGCTTTCTTT. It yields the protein CASKSRNTEAFF.

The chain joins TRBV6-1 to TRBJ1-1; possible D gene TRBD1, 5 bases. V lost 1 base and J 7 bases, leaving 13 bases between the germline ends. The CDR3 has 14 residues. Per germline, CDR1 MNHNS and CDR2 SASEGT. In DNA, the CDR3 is TGTGCCAGCAGTGAAGAGGGAAAAAGGGGTGAAGCTTTCTTT. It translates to CASSEEGKRGEAFF.